What follows describes a single TCR beta chain. Trimming removed 6 bases from V and 2 bases from J; junction bases left unmatched: 9. CDR3 length equals 16 residues. Germline CDR1 is MNHNY and CDR2 is SVGAGI (reference sequence). This entry is derived from a study of shared clonotypes between healthy human individuals. What was sequenced on ten immunoSEQ deep assay plates was unsorted PBMC DNA. Assay: immunoSEQ multiplex PCR; the TCRdb copy retains only in-frame clones and omits some. The sample holds roughly 490,000 clones, 70% to 80% seen once. Sequenced sample: PBMCs. The origin of this receptor is a middle-aged woman in good health. Some clones in this sample may be carry-over from other donors' samples. The rearrangement uses TRBV6-6 and TRBJ1-2; 10 bases fit TRBD1. The CDR3 sequence is CASRHRQGAWNYGYTF. For the CDR3, the DNA is TGTGCCAGCAGACACAGACAGGGGGCTTGGAACTATGGCTACACCTTC.